This T cell receptor (beta chain) was identified during a study of patients and donors after allogeneic stem cell transplantation. This clonotype appeared many times. TCRdb ran MiXCR on the RT-PCR reads and lists one entry per CDR3 protein. The table lists 900,000 to 1,000,000 distinct CDR3 sequences, 18% of them singletons. The CDR3 runs 13 residues. V was cut by 0 bases and J by 6 bases, with 7 bases left in between. Looked up from germline, CDR1 is SGDLS and CDR2 is YYNGEE. The chain has TRBV9 and TRBJ2-1; D is perhaps TRBD1 (5 bases). The sequence was obtained from a human donor who was either an allogeneic HSCT recipient or a stem cell or donor lymphocyte infusion donor (not recorded which). It is not recorded whose cells these are; they may come from a transplant donor. The specimen was blood, either unsorted or a sorted T cell fraction (not recorded which). The CDR3 spells CASSVGGGNEQFF. In nucleotides, the CDR3 is TGTGCCAGCAGCGTAGGGGGCGGCAATGAGCAGTTCTTC.